This T cell receptor (beta chain) was recorded in a study of shared clonotypes between healthy human individuals. Germline CDR1 is SNHLY and CDR2 is FYNNEI. V gave up 1 base and J gave up 3 bases, with 18 bases separating them. This CDR3 spans 18 amino acids. The method was immunoSEQ multiplex PCR; TCRdb's version includes in-frame clones alone and lacks a portion of them. There are roughly 2.2 million clones in the sample; roughly 90% occur only once, and approximately 0.41% lies in the top ten. What was sequenced was naive CD4+ T cells from PBMCs. Specified subset: CD45RA+ positively selected. The rearrangement links TRBV2 to TRBJ1-4; D ambiguous. The source of this sequence is a man between 18 and 35 years old in good health. Some clones in this sample may be carry-over from other donors' samples. CDR3 sequence reads: CASSEVASSRRANEKLFF. For the CDR3, the DNA is TGTGCCAGCAGTGAAGTTGCCTCCTCTCGGAGAGCTAATGAAAAACTGTTTTTT. Filled out from reference TRBV2 and TRBJ1-4, the complete variable domain reads EPEVTQTPSHQVTQMGQEVILRCVPISNHLYFYWYRQILGQKVEFLVSFYNNEISEKSEIFDDQFSVERPDGSNFTLKIRSTKLEDSAMYFCASSEVASSRRANEKLFFGSGTQLSVL.